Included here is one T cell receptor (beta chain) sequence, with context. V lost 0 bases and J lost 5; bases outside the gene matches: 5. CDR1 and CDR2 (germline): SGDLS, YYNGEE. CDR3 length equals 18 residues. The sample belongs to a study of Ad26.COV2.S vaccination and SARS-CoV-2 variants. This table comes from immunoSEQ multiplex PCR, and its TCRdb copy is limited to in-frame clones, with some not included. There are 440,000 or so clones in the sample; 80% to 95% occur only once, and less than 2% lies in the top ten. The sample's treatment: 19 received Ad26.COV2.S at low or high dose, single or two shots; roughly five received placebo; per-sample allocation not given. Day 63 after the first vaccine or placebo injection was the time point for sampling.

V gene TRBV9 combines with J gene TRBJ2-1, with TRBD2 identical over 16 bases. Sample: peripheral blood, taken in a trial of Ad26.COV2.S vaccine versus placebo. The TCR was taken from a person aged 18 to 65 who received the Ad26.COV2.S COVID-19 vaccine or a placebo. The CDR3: CASSVDGTSGGADNEQFF. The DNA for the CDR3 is TGTGCCAGCAGCGTAGACGGGACTAGCGGGGGGGCCGACAATGAGCAGTTCTTC.